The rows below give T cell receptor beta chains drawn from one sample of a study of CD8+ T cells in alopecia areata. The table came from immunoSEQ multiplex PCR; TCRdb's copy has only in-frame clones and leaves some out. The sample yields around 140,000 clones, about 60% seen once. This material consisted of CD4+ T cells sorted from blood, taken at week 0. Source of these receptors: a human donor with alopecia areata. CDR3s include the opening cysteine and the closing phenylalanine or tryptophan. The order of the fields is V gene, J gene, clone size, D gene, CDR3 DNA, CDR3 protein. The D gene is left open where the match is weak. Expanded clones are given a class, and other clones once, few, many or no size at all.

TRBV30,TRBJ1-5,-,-,TGTGCCTGTTCCTGGGGCCGCAATCAGCCCCAGCATTTT,CACSWGRNQPQHF
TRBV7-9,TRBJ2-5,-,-,TGTGCCAGCAGCTTAGCGGGGGGAGAGACCCAGTACTTC,CASSLAGGETQYF
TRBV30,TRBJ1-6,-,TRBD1,TGTGCCTGGAGTGGGGGGACAGGAGCGAATTCACCCCTCCACTTT,CAWSGGTGANSPLHF
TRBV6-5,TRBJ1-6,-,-,TGTGCCAGCAGCCGACAGCCCAATAATTCACCCCTCCACTTT,CASSRQPNNSPLHF
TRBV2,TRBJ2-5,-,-,TGTGCCAGCAGCGCCATGACTAGCCAAGAGACCCAGTACTTC,CASSAMTSQETQYF
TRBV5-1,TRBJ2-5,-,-,TGCGCCAGCAGCTTGGGGGGACTTCGGGAGACCCAGTACTTC,CASSLGGLRETQYF
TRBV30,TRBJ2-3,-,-,TGTGCCTGGGCCTGGGGGGTAGGCACAGATACGCAGTATTTT,CAWAWGVGTDTQYF
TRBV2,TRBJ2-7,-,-,TGTGCCAGCAGCGGCAAGGGGATTCCCTACCTAGACGAGCAGTACTTC,CASSGKGIPYLDEQYF
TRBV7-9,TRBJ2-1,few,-,TGTGCCAGCAGCCGCGGTCAGTACAATGAGCAGTTCTTC,CASSRGQYNEQFF
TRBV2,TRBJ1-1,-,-,TGTGCCAGCAGGGGCAGGACAGCGAACACTGAAGCTTTCTTT,CASRGRTANTEAFF
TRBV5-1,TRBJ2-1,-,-,TGCGCCAGCAGCTTGGGTAGGGGGAATGAGCAGTTCTTC,CASSLGRGNEQFF
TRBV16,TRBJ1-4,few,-,TGTGCCAGCAGCCAACCGACCCTGAAAACAGCAGCCTACAATAATGAAAAACTGTTTTTT,CASSQPTLKTAAYNNEKLFF
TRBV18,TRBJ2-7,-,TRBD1,TGTGCCAGCTCGCTTGGACAGGACTACGAGCAGTACTTC,CASSLGQDYEQYF
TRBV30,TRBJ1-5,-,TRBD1,TGTGCCTGGAGTTCCCAACAGGGGGCGAATCAGCCCCAGCATTTT,CAWSSQQGANQPQHF
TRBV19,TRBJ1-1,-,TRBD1,TGTGCCAGTAGTATTCGACAGGGGAACACTGAAGCTTTCTTT,CASSIRQGNTEAFF